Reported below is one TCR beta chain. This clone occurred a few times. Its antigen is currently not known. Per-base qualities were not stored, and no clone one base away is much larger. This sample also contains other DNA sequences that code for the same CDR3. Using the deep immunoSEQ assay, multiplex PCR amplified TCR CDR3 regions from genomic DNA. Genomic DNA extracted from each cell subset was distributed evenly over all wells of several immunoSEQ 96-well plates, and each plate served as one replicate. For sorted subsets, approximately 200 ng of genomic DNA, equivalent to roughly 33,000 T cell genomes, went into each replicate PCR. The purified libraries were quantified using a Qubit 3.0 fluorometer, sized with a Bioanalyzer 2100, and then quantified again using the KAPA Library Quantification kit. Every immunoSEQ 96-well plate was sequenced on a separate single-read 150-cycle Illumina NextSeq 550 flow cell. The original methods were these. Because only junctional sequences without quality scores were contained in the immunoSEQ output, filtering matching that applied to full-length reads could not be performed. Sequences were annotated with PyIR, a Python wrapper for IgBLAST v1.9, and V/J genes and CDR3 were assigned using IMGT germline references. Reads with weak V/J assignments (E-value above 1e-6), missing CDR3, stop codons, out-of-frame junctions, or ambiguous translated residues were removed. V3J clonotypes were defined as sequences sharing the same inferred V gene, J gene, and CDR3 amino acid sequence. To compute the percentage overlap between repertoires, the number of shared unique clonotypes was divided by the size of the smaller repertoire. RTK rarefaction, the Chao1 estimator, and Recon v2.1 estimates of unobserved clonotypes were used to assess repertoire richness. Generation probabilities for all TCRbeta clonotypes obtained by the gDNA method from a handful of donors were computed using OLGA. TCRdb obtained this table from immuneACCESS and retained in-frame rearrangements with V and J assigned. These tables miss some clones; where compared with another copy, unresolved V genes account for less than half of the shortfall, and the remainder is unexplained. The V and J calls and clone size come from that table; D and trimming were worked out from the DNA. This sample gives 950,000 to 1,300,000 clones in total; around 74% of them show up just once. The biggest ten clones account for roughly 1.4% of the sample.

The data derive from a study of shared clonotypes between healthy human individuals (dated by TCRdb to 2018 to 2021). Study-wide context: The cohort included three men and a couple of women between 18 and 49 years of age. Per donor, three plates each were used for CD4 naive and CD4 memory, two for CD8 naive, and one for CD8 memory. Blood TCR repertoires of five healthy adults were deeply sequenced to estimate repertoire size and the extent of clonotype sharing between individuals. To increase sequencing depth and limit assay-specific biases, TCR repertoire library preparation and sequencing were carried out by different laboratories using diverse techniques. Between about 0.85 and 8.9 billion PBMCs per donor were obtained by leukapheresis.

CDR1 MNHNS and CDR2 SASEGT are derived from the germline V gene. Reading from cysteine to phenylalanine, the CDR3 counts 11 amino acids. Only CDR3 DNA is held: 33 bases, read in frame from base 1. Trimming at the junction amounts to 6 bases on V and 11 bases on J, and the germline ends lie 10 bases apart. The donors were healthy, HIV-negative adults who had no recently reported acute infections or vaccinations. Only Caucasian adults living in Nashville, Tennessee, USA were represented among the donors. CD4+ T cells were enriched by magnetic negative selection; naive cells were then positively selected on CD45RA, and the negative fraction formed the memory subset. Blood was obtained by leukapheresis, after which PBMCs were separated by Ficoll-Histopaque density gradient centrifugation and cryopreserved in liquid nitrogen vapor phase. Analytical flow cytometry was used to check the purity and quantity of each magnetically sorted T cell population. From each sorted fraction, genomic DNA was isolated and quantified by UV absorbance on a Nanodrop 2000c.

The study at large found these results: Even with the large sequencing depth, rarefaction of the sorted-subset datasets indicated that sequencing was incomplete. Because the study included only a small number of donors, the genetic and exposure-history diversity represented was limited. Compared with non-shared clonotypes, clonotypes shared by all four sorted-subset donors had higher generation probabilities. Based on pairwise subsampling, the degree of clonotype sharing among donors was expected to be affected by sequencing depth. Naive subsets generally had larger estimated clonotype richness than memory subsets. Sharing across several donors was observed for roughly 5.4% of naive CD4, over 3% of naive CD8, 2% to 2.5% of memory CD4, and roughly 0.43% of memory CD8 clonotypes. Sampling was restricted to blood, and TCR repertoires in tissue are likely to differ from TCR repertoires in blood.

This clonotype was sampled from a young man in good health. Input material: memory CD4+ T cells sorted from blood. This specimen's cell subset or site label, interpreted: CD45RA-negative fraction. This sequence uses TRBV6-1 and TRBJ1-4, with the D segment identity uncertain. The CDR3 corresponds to CASRELGKLFF. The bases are TGTGCCAGCAGAGAACTCGGGAAACTGTTTTTT.